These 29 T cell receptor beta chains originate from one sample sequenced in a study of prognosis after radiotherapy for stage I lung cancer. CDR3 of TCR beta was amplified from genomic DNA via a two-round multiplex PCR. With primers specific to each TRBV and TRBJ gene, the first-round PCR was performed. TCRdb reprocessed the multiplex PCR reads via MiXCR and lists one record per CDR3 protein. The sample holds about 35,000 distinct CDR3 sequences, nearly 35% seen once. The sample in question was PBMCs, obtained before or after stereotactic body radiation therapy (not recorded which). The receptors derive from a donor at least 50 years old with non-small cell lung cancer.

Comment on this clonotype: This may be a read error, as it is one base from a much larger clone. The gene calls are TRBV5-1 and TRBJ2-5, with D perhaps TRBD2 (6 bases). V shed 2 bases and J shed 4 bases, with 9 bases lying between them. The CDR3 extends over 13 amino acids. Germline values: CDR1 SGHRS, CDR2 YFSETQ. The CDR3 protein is CASSFVGGETQYF. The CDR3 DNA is TGCGCCAGCAGCTTTGTGGGGGGAGAGACCCAGTACTTC.

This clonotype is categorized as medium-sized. CDR3 sequence: CASSDGQSRNTIYF. CDR3 nucleotide sequence: TGTGCCAGCAGTGACGGGCAGTCGCGCAACACCATATATTTT. The genes are TRBV6-1 and TRBJ1-3; no definite D call. The germline V gene has CDR1 MNHNS and CDR2 SASEGT. The V and J ends lost 3 bases and 7 bases respectively, with 13 bases between them. The CDR3 runs to 14 residues.

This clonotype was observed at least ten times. Written as DNA, the CDR3 is TGCGCCAGCAGCCTGCCCAATACAGGGATACCTTATGGCTACACCTTC. This encodes CASSLPNTGIPYGYTF. The genes are TRBV4-1 and TRBJ1-2; D is perhaps TRBD1 (6 bases). The CDR3 totals 16 residues. Germline V CDR1 and CDR2: MGHRA, YSYEKL. The V end lost 4 bases, the J end lost 5 bases, and 20 bases lay between the germline ends.

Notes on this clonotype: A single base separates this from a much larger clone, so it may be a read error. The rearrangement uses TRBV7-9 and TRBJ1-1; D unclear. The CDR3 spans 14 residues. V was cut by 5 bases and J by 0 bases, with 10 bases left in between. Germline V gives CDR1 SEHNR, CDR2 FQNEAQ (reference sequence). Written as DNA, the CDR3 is TGTGCCAGCAGCCCCATGGTCCTGAACACTGAAGCTTTCTTT. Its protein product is CASSPMVLNTEAFF.

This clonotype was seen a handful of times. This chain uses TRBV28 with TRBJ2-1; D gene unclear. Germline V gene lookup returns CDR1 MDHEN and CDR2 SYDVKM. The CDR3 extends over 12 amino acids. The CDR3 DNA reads TGTGCTAACAGCTCGGTAAAAGCTGAGCAGTTCTTC. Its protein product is CANSSVKAEQFF.

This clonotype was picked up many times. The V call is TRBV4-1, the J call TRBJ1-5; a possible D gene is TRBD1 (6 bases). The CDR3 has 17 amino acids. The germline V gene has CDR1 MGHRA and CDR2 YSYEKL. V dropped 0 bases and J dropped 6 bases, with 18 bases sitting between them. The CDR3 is CASSQDEVAGASQPQHF. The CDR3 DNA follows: TGCGCCAGCAGCCAAGATGAAGTGGCAGGGGCTAGTCAGCCCCAGCATTTT.

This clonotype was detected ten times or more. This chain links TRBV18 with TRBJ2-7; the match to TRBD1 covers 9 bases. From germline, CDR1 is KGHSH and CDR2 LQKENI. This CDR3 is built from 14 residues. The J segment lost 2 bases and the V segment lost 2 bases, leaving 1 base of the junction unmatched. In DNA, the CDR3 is TGTGCCAGCTCACCAGGGACAGGGACCTACGAGCAGTACTTC. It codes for CASSPGTGTYEQYF.

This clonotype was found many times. This CDR3 reads CASSPALGGTEAFF. In nucleotides, the CDR3 is TGCGCCAGCAGCCCGGCTCTGGGGGGCACTGAAGCTTTCTTT. The rearrangement links TRBV5-1 to TRBJ1-1; tentatively, D is TRBD1 (5 bases). The germline V gene has CDR1 SGHRS and CDR2 YFSETQ. The CDR3 is 14 amino acids. Trimming took off 4 bases at V and 4 bases at J, with 14 bases between the two ends.

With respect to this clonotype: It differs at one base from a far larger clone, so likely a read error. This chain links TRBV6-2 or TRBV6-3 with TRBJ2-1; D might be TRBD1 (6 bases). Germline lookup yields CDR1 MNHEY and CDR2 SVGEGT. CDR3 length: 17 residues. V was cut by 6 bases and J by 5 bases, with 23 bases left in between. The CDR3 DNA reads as TGTGCCAGCAGCGTAGGGGAGCGGTCCCAGGGGCACAATGAGCAGTTCTTC. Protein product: CASSVGERSQGHNEQFF.

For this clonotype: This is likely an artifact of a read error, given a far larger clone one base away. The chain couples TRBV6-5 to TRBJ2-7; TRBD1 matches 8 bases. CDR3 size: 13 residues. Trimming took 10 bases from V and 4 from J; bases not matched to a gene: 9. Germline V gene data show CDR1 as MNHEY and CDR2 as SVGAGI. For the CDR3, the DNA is TGTGCCACCCGACAGGGGTCAGGATACGAGCAGTACTTC. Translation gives CATRQGSGYEQYF.

The CDR3 nucleotides are TGTGCCAGCAGTTTGGTGGGTAGCACAGATACGCAGTATTTT. Translated: CASSLVGSTDTQYF. This chain connects TRBV28 to TRBJ2-3; D not resolved. V was cut by 3 bases and J by 0 bases, with 7 bases left in between. Germline lookup yields CDR1 MDHEN and CDR2 SYDVKM. The CDR3 runs 14 residues.

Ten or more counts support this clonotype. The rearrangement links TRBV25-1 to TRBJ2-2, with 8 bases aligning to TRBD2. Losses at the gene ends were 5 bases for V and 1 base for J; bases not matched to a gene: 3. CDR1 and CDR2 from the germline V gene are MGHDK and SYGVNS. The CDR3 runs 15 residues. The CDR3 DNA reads TGTGCCAGCAGTACGGGGGGGGGGAACACCGGGGAGCTGTTTTTT. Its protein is CASSTGGGNTGELFF.

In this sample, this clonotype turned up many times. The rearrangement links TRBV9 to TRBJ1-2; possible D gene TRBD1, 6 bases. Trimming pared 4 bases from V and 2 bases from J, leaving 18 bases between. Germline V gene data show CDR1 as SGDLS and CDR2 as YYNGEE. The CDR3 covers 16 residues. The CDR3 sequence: CASSPSWGQFNYGYTF. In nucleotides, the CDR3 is TGTGCCAGCAGCCCTTCGTGGGGGCAGTTCAACTATGGCTACACCTTC.

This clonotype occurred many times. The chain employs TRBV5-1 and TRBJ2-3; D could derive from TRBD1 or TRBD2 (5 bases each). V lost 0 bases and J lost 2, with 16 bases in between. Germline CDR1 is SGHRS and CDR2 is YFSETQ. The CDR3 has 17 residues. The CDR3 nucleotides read TGCGCCAGCAGCTTGGGTCACGGGACCCCACTCACAGATACGCAGTATTTT. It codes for CASSLGHGTPLTDTQYF.

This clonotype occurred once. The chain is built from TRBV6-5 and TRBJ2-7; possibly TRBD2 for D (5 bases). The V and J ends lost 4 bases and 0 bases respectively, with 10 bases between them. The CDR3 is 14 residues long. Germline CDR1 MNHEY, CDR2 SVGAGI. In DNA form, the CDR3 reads TGTGCCAGCAGTTCGGTTAGCGTCTCCTACGAGCAGTACTTC. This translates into CASSSVSVSYEQYF.

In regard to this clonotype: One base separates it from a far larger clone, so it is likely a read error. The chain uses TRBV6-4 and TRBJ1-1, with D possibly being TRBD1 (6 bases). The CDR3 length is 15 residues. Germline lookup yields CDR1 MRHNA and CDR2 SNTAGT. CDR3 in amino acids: CASSYWGGENTEPFF. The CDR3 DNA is TGTGCCAGCAGTTACTGGGGGGGCGAGAACACTGAACCTTTCTTT.

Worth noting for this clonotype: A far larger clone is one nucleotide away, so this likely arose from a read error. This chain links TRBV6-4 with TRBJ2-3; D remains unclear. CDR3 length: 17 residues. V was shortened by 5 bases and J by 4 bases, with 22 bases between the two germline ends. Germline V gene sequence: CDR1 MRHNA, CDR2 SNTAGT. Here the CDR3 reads CASSYHQTSPLPDTQYF. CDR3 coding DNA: TGTGCCAGCAGTTACCATCAGACTTCCCCCCTGCCAGATACGCAGTATTTT.

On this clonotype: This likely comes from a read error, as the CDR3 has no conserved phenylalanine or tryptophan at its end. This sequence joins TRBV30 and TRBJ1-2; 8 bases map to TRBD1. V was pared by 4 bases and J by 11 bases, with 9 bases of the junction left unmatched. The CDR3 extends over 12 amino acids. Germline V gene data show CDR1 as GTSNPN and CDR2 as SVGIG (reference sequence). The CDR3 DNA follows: TGTGCCTGGATCCAGGGGGCGGGTGGTTACACCCTC. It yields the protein CAWIQGAGGYTL.

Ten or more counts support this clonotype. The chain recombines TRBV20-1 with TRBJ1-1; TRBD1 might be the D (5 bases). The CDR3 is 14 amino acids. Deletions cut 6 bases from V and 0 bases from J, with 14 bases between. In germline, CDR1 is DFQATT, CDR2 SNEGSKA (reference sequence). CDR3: CSATTANMNTEAFF. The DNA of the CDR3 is TGCAGTGCCACGACAGCCAACATGAACACTGAAGCTTTCTTT.

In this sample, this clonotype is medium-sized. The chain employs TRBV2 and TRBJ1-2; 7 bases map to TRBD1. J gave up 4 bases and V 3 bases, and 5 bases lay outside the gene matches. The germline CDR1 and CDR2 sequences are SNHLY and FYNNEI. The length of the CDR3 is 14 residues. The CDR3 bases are TGTGCCAGCAGTGACGGGACAGCTAGCTATGGCTACACCTTC. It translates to CASSDGTASYGYTF.

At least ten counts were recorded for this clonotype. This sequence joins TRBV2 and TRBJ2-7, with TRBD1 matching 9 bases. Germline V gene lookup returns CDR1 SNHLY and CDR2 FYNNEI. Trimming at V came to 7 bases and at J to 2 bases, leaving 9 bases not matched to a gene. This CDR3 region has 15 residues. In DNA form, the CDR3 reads TGTGCCAGCACCCCGGACAGGGGCCCTGCCTACGAGCAGTACTTC. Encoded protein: CASTPDRGPAYEQYF.

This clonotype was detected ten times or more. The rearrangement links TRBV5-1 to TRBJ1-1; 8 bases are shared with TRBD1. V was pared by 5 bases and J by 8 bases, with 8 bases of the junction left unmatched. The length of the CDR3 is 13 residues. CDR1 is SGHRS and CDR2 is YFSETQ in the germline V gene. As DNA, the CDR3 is TGCGCCAGCAGGAAACCCGGGACAGGAGAAGCTTTCTTT. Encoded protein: CASRKPGTGEAFF.

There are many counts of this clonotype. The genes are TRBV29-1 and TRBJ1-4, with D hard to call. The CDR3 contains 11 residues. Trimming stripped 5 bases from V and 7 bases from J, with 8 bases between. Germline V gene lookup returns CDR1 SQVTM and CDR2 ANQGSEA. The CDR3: CSVRIFEKLFF. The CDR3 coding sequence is TGCAGCGTTCGCATCTTTGAAAAACTGTTTTTT.

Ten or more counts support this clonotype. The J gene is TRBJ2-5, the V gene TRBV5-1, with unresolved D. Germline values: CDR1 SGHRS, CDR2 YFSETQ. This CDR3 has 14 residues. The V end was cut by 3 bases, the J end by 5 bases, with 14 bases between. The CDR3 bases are TGCGCCAGCAGCTCGGACCTCGGCCAGGAGACCCAGTACTTC. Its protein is CASSSDLGQETQYF.

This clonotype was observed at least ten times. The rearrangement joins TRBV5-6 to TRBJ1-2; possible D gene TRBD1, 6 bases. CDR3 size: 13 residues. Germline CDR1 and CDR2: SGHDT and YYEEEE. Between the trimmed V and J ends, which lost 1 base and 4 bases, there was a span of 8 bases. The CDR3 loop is CASSLIGGYGYTF. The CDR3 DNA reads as TGTGCCAGCAGCTTGATAGGGGGCTATGGCTACACCTTC.

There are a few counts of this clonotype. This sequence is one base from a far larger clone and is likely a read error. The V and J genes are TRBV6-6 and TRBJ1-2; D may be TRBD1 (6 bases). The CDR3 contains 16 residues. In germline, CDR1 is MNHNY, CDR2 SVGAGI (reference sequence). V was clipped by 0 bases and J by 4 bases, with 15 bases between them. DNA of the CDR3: TGTGCCAGCAGTTACTCGAGGACAAGGGGGGGCTATGGCTACACCTTC. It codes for CASSYSRTRGGYGYTF.

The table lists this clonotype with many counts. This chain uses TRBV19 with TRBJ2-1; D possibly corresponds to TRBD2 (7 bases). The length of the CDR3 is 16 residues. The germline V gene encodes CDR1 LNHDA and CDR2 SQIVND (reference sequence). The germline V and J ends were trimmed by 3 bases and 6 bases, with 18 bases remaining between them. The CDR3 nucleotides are TGTGCCAGTAGTATTAGGGGGGGGGTAATCTCCAATGAGCAGTTCTTC. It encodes CASSIRGGVISNEQFF.

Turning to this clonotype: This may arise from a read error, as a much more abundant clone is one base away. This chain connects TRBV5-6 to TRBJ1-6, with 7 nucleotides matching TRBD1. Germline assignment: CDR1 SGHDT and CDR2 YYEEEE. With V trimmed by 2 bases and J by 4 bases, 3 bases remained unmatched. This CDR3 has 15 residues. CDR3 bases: TGTGCCAGCAGCTTCAGGGGGAGTTATAATTCACCCCTCCACTTT. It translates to CASSFRGSYNSPLHF.

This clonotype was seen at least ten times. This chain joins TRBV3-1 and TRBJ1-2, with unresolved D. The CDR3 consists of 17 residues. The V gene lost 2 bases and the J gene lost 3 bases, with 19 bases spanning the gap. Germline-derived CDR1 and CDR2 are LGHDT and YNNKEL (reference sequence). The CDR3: CASSQQVLGGPDYGYTF. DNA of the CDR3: TGTGCCAGCAGCCAACAGGTTCTGGGAGGGCCCGACTATGGCTACACCTTC.